The next 21 T cell receptor beta chains were all read from a single sample in a study of shared clonotypes between healthy human individuals. TCRdb's copy holds only in-frame clones and misses some; the assay was immunoSEQ multiplex PCR. Here the sample spans around 200,000 clones, over 85% being singletons. Sequenced: naive CD4+ T cells sorted from blood. Subset in this sample: CD45RA+ positively selected. The origin of the receptors is a woman younger than 45 in good health.

The chain has TRBV5-4 and TRBJ1-3, with D possibly being TRBD1 (6 bases). Germline V gene lookup returns CDR1 SGHNT and CDR2 YYREEE (reference sequence). V lost 3 bases and J 2 bases, leaving 9 bases between the germline ends. The CDR3 consists of 14 residues. CDR3 DNA: TGTGCCAGCAGCTCCACAGGGACTGGAAACACCATATATTTT. Protein product: CASSSTGTGNTIYF.

This rearrangement joins TRBV5-1 to TRBJ2-2, with D possibly matching TRBD2 (5 bases). Germline CDR1 reads SGHRS; CDR2 reads YFSETQ. V lost 5 bases, J lost 2 bases, and 13 bases lay in between. The CDR3 runs 15 residues. The CDR3 DNA reads TGCGCCAGCAGTCAAGAGGGCTCTAACACCGGGGAGCTGTTTTTT. Translating gives CASSQEGSNTGELFF.

V usage is TRBV7-2 and J usage is TRBJ2-2, with 10 bases matching TRBD2. The J segment lost 2 bases and the V segment lost 0 bases, leaving 6 bases of the junction unmatched. The CDR3 runs to 18 residues. Germline CDR1 SGHTA, CDR2 FQGNSA. CDR3 sequence: CASSLAVVAGGNTGELFF. The CDR3 nucleotides are TGTGCCAGCAGCTTAGCGGTAGTAGCGGGAGGAAACACCGGGGAGCTGTTTTTT.

The rearrangement links TRBV28 to TRBJ1-2; possible D gene TRBD1, 5 bases. CDR3 length: 15 residues. V was pared by 0 bases and J by 8 bases, with 16 bases between. Germline assignment: CDR1 MDHEN and CDR2 SYDVKM. CDR3 coding DNA: TGTGCCAGCAGTTTATGGGGGCTCGGGCTATTGGGCTACACCTTC. This translates into CASSLWGLGLLGYTF.

The V call is TRBV2, the J call TRBJ2-4; perhaps TRBD2 as D (6 bases). Germline V CDR1 and CDR2: SNHLY, FYNNEI. V gave up 6 bases and J gave up 6 bases, with 9 bases separating them. The CDR3 is 12 amino acids. CDR3 amino acids: CASRVGGNIQYF. DNA for the CDR3: TGTGCCAGCAGGGTCGGGGGAAACATTCAGTACTTC.

The rearrangement links TRBV11-2 to TRBJ2-4; D tentatively fits TRBD1 or TRBD2 (6 bases each). The CDR3 contains 14 residues. Germline V lookup: CDR1 SGHAT, CDR2 FQNNGV. V was shortened by 3 bases and J by 6 bases, with 12 bases between the two germline ends. CDR3 coding DNA: TGTGCCAGCAGCTTCCCCGGGGGCCCAAACATTCAGTACTTC. It is translated as CASSFPGGPNIQYF.

This chain joins TRBV19 and TRBJ2-3; D gene unclear. The germline V and J ends were trimmed by 5 bases and 6 bases, with 15 bases remaining between them. Germline V gives CDR1 LNHDA, CDR2 SQIVND (reference sequence). The CDR3 has 14 amino acids. The CDR3 region is CASSPNDGRDTQYF. The CDR3 DNA reads as TGTGCCAGTAGTCCCAACGACGGTAGGGATACGCAGTATTTT. The variable domain in full, with the rest retrieved from reference TRBV19 and TRBJ2-3, is DGGITQSPKYLFRKEGQNVTLSCEQNLNHDAMYWYRQDPGQGLRLIYYSQIVNDFQKGDIAEGYSVSREKKESFPLTVTSAQKNPTAFYLCASSPNDGRDTQYFGPGTRLTVL.

The chain combines TRBV11-2 with TRBJ2-5; D is unresolved. The CDR3 covers 13 residues. The germline V gene encodes CDR1 SGHAT and CDR2 FQNNGV. The V end was cut by 3 bases, the J end by 4 bases, with 9 bases between. The CDR3 loop reads CASSFSTSETQYF. CDR3 DNA sequence: TGTGCCAGCAGCTTCTCTACCTCAGAGACCCAGTACTTC.

V and J are TRBV18 and TRBJ1-5; 7 bases align to TRBD1. The length of the CDR3 is 13 residues. With 5 bases clipped from V and 5 bases from J, the junction kept 3 bases outside the gene matches. Germline V gives CDR1 KGHSH, CDR2 LQKENI. Here the CDR3 reads CASSNRGDQPQHF. CDR3 nucleotide sequence: TGTGCCAGCTCAAACAGGGGCGATCAGCCCCAGCATTTT. Using reference TRBV18 and TRBJ1-5 for the parts outside the CDR3, the full variable domain is NAGVMQNPRHLVRRRGQEARLRCSPMKGHSHVYWYRQLPEEGLKFMVYLQKENIIDESGMPKERFSAEFPKEGPSILRIQQVVRGDSAAYFCASSNRGDQPQHFGDGTRLSIL.

The rearrangement uses TRBV7-6 and TRBJ1-1; D unclear. Germline V gives CDR1 SGHVS, CDR2 FNYEAQ. The V end was cut by 5 bases, the J end by 4 bases, with 11 bases between. This CDR3 region has 13 residues. CDR3 in amino acids: CASSQSGSTEAFF. For the CDR3, the DNA is TGTGCCAGCAGCCAGTCGGGGAGCACTGAAGCTTTCTTT.

The count of this clone is one. The CDR3 reads CASSFVGSGANVLTF. DNA of the CDR3: TGTGCCAGCAGCTTTGTGGGGTCCGGGGCCAACGTCCTGACTTTC. This rearrangement joins TRBV7-2 to TRBJ2-6, with D uncertain. The germline gives CDR1 SGHTA, CDR2 FQGNSA. This CDR3 comprises 15 residues. The V and J ends lost 3 bases and 4 bases respectively, with 10 bases between them.

The chain joins TRBV27 to TRBJ1-5; possible D gene TRBD1, 5 bases. Trimming removed 3 bases from V and 7 bases from J, with 13 bases in between. This CDR3 has 14 amino acids. CDR1 and CDR2 (germline): MNHEY, SMNVEV (reference sequence). The CDR3 protein is CASSFLGEGQPQHF. CDR3 nucleotide sequence: TGTGCCAGCAGTTTTTTAGGGGAGGGACAGCCCCAGCATTTT.

This chain connects TRBV5-1 to TRBJ2-7; TRBD1 aligns across 8 bases. The CDR3 totals 16 residues. The germline gives CDR1 SGHRS, CDR2 YFSETQ. With 0 bases clipped from V and 5 bases from J, the junction kept 10 bases outside the gene matches. The CDR3 is CASSLAGQGVADEQYF. Here the CDR3 DNA reads TGCGCCAGCAGCTTGGCCGGACAGGGTGTCGCCGACGAGCAGTACTTC.

This clone has a single count. V gene TRBV6-5 combines with J gene TRBJ2-3; 7 nucleotides agree with TRBD1. CDR1 and CDR2 from the germline V gene are MNHEY and SVGAGI. V dropped 4 bases and J dropped 8; count of bases not matched to a gene: 12. The CDR3 length is 15 residues. The CDR3 region has the DNA TGTGCCAGCAGTTTCACCGGGACAGCTCCCTCTACGCAGTATTTT. This translates into CASSFTGTAPSTQYF.

The J gene is TRBJ2-7, the V gene TRBV6-1, with D possibly TRBD2 on 6 matching bases. V was shortened by 0 bases and J by 3 bases, with 15 bases between the two germline ends. The CDR3 is made up of 16 amino acids. Germline V lookup: CDR1 MNHNS, CDR2 SASEGT. The CDR3 reads CASSEALLSGLYEQYF. CDR3 in DNA: TGTGCCAGCAGTGAAGCCTTACTTAGCGGACTCTACGAGCAGTACTTC.

The V call is TRBV6-1, the J call TRBJ2-7, with D perhaps TRBD1 or TRBD2 (5 bases each). The germline CDR1 and CDR2 sequences are MNHNS and SASEGT. The CDR3 consists of 14 residues. Trimming left V 5 bases short and J 4 bases short, with 15 bases between. The CDR3: CASSPYAEGYEQYF. CDR3 nucleotides: TGTGCCAGCAGTCCGTATGCTGAGGGGTACGAGCAGTACTTC.

The gene calls are TRBV18 and TRBJ2-5; TRBD2 is a possible D gene (5 bases). The CDR3 is 15 residues long. The germline gives CDR1 KGHSH, CDR2 LQKENI. Trimming pared 2 bases from V and 2 bases from J, leaving 12 bases between. CDR3: CASSPERAHQETQYF. For the CDR3, the DNA is TGTGCCAGCTCACCAGAGAGGGCTCATCAAGAGACCCAGTACTTC.

The chain uses TRBV30 and TRBJ1-1; D possibly corresponds to TRBD1 (6 bases). CDR3 length: 16 residues. Germline CDR1 and CDR2: GTSNPN and SVGIG (reference sequence). Trimming took off 4 bases at V and 1 base at J, with 19 bases between the two ends. CDR3 DNA sequence: TGTGCCTGGAAGGGGGGTAGAAACCTTAAGAACACTGAAGCTTTCTTT. It translates to CAWKGGRNLKNTEAFF.

This chain connects TRBV27 to TRBJ2-2; TRBD2 aligns across 9 bases. In germline, CDR1 is MNHEY, CDR2 SMNVEV (reference sequence). The CDR3 spans 16 residues. V trimming: 3 bases; J trimming: 1 base; junction bases outside the gene matches: 3. CDR3 in DNA: TGTGCCAGCAGTTTGTTAGCGGGAGTGAACACCGGGGAGCTGTTTTTT. It translates to CASSLLAGVNTGELFF.

J is TRBJ1-3 and V is TRBV5-1; D gene ambiguous. Germline V gene sequence: CDR1 SGHRS, CDR2 YFSETQ. The V end lost 0 bases, the J end lost 0 bases, and 7 bases lay between the germline ends. The CDR3 covers 15 residues. In DNA, the CDR3 is TGCGCCAGCAGCTTGGGTGCCAGCTCTGGAAACACCATATATTTT. It encodes CASSLGASSGNTIYF.

The chain carries TRBV11-2 and TRBJ2-2; 7 nucleotides agree with TRBD2. The germline V gene encodes CDR1 SGHAT and CDR2 FQNNGV. J lost 0 bases, V lost 0 bases, and 7 bases had no gene match. CDR3 size: 18 residues. The chain's CDR3 is CASSLDYGGRPNTGELFF. In DNA form, the CDR3 reads TGTGCCAGCAGCTTAGATTATGGCGGGAGACCGAACACCGGGGAGCTGTTTTTT.